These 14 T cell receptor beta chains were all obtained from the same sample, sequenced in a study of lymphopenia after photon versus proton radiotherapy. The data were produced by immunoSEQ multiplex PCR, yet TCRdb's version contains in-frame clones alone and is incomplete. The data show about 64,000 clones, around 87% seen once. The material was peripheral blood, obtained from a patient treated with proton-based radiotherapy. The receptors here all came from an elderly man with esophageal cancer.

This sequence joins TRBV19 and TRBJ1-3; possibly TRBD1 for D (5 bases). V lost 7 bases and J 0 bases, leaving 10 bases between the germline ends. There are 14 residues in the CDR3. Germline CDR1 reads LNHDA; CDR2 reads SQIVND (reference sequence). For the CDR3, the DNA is TGTGCCAGTACGGGACTCCACTCTGGAAACACCATATATTTT. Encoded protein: CASTGLHSGNTIYF.

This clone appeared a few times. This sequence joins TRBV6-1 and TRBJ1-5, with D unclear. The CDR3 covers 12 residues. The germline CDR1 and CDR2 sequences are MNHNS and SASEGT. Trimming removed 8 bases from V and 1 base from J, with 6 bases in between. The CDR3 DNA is TGTGCCAGCGGGGAGAGCAATCAGCCCCAGCATTTT. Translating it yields CASGESNQPQHF.

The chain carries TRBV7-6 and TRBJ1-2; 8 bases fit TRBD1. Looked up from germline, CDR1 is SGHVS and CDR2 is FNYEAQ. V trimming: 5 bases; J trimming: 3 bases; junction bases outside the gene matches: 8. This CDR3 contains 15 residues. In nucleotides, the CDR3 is TGTGCCAGCAGCCCCCTCGGACAGGGCGACTATGGCTACACCTTC. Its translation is CASSPLGQGDYGYTF.

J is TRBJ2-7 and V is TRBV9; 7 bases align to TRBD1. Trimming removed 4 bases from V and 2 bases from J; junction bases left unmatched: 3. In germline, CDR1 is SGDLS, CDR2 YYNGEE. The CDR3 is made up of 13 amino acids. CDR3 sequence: CASSHGTAYEQYF. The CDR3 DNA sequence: TGTGCCAGCAGCCACGGGACAGCCTACGAGCAGTACTTC.

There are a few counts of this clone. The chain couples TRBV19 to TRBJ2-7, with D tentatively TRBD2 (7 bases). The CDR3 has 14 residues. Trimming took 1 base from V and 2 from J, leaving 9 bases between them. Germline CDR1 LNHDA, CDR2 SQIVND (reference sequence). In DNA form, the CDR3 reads TGTGCCAGTAGTATAGGAGGGGGGGCCTACGAGCAGTACTTC. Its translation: CASSIGGGAYEQYF.

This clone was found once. CDR3 residues: CASSKQTGLAYEQYF. CDR3 in DNA: TGTGCCAGCAGTAAGCAGACAGGGTTGGCCTACGAGCAGTACTTC. J is TRBJ2-7 and V is TRBV6-5; 7 nucleotides align to TRBD1. CDR3 length equals 15 residues. V dropped 5 bases and J dropped 2; count of bases not matched to a gene: 9. Germline assignment: CDR1 MNHEY and CDR2 SVGAGI.

The chain's CDR3 is CASSFQETQYF. CDR3 bases: TGCGCCAGCAGCTTCCAAGAGACCCAGTACTTC. The rearrangement uses TRBV10-1 and TRBJ2-5; no clear D gene. Germline CDR1 WNHNN, CDR2 SYGVQD (reference sequence). This CDR3 is 11 amino acids long. Trimming removed 6 bases at V and 1 base at J, with 3 bases between.

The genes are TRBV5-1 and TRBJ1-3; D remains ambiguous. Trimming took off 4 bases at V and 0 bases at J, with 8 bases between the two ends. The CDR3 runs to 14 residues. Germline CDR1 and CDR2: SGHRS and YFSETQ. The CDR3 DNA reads TGCGCCAGCAGCGCCGGGAGCTCTGGAAACACCATATATTTT. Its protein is CASSAGSSGNTIYF.

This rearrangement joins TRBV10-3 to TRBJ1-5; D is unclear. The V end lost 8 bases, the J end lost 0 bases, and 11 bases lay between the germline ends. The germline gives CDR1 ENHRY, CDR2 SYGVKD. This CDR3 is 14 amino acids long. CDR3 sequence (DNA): TGTGCCATCCCGGGAACGTATAGCAATCAGCCCCAGCATTTT. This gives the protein CAIPGTYSNQPQHF.

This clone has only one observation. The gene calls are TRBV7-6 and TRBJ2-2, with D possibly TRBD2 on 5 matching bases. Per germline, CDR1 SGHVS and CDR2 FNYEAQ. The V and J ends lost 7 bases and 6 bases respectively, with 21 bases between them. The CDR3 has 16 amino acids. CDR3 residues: CASTPTPGAGAGELFF. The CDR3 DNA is TGTGCCAGCACCCCGACCCCGGGCGCCGGGGCCGGGGAGCTGTTTTTT.

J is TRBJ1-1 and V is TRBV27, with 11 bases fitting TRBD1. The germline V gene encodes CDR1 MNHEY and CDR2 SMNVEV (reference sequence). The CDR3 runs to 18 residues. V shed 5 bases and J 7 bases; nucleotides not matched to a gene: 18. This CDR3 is CASSPIAWTGGVPFEAFF. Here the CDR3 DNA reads TGTGCCAGCAGTCCGATCGCCTGGACAGGGGGCGTTCCTTTTGAAGCTTTCTTT.

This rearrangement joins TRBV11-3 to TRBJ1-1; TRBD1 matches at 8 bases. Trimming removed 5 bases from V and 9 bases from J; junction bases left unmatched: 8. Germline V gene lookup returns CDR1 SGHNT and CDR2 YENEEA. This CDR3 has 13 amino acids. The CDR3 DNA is TGTGCCAGCAGCAACAGGGGGAGAGGGAAAGCTTTCTTT. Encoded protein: CASSNRGRGKAFF.

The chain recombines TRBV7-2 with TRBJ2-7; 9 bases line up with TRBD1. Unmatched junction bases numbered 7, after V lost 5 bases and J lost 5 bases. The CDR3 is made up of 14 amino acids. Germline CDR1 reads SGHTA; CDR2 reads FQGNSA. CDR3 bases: TGTGCCAGCAGCCGCCGGGGACAGGGTAACGAGCAGTACTTC. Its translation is CASSRRGQGNEQYF.

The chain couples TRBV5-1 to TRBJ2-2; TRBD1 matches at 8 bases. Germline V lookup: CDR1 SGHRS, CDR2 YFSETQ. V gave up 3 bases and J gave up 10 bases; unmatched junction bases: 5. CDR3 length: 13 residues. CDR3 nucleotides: TGCGCCAGCAGCTACGGACAGGGAGAGGAGCTGTTTTTT. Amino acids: CASSYGQGEELFF.